The rows below give T cell receptor beta chains drawn from one sample of a study of cytomegalovirus exposure and HLA in healthy donors. The table came from immunoSEQ multiplex PCR; TCRdb's copy has only in-frame clones and leaves some out. The sample includes 150,000 to 200,000 clones, approximately 80% of them seen just once. Sequencing input: PBMCs. These receptors all stem from a man aged 18 to 30 in good health and CMV-seronegative. Both conserved end residues are part of each CDR3. A D gene is named only where the DNA matches it firmly. Expanded clones get a size class; other rows say once, few or many, or leave the size out.

length	V	J	D	size	DNA	CDR3
15	TRBV27	TRBJ2-5	TRBD2	-	TGTGCCAGCAGCGGGCCTGGCGGGGGGAGAAAGACCCAGTACTTC	CASSGPGGGRKTQYF
14	TRBV19	TRBJ2-5	TRBD1	-	TGTGCCAGTAGCCGTGACAGGGGAGGAGAGACCCAGTACTTC	CASSRDRGGETQYF
15	TRBV5-1	TRBJ2-7	-	-	TGCGCCAGCACCCCAGCGGGCAGGGGGGTGTACGAGCAGTACTTC	CASTPAGRGVYEQYF
16	TRBV11-3	TRBJ2-1	TRBD1	-	TGTGCCAGCAGCTTAGACGCCAGGGGGCTTTACAATGAGCAGTTCTTC	CASSLDARGLYNEQFF
13	TRBV28	TRBJ1-1	-	-	TGTGCCAGCAGCTTAGACGGGAGCACTGAAGCTTTCTTT	CASSLDGSTEAFF
13	TRBV7-3	TRBJ2-1	-	-	TGTGCCAGCAGCTTGCTAGTTCGCAATGAGCAGTTCTTC	CASSLLVRNEQFF
13	TRBV7-9	TRBJ1-1	TRBD1	-	TGTGCCAGCAGCCAACAGGGGGGGTCTGAAGCTTTCTTT	CASSQQGGSEAFF
17	TRBV15	TRBJ1-4	-	-	TGTGCCACCAGCAGAGACAACACCAGGGTGGCTAATGAAAAACTGTTTTTT	CATSRDNTRVANEKLFF
15	TRBV6-5	TRBJ2-1	TRBD2	-	TGTGCCAGCAGTGCGGGGATAGCGGGGCTCAATGAGCAGTTCTTC	CASSAGIAGLNEQFF
12	TRBV2	TRBJ2-1	-	-	TGTGCCAGCGGCCTGCAGGCCAATGAGCAGTTCTTC	CASGLQANEQFF
17	TRBV15	TRBJ1-4	TRBD1	-	TGTGCCACCAGCAGAGATGGGGGCGGACAGGGTAATGAAAAACTGTTTTTT	CATSRDGGGQGNEKLFF
14	TRBV6-1	TRBJ1-5	-	-	TGTGCCAGCAGAGGGGTATGGGGCAATCAGCCCCAGCATTTT	CASRGVWGNQPQHF
14	TRBV27	TRBJ2-7	TRBD2	-	TGTGCCAGCAGTCCCCGCGGGGGGGCCTACGAGCAGCACTTC	CASSPRGGAYEQHF
13	TRBV6-1	TRBJ2-1	TRBD1	-	TGTGCCAGCAGTGAAGGGACAGGGCGAGAGCAGTTCTTC	CASSEGTGREQFF
18	TRBV7-2	TRBJ2-4	TRBD2	-	TGTGCCAGCAGCCAGGGACTAGCGGGTTTCCGGGGCAAAAACATTCAGTACTTC	CASSQGLAGFRGKNIQYF
13	TRBV28	TRBJ1-5	TRBD1	-	TGTGCCAGCAGTTTCGGACAGGGAGAGCCCCAGCATTTT	CASSFGQGEPQHF
14	TRBV5-6	TRBJ1-1	TRBD1	-	TGTGCCAGCAGCTTGGTTTTGTGGGACAGTGAAGCTTTCTTT	CASSLVLWDSEAFF
15	TRBV2	TRBJ2-6	-	-	TGTGCCAGCAGCGAGACTCAGTCGGGGGCCAACGTCCTGACTTTC	CASSETQSGANVLTF
13	TRBV29-1	TRBJ1-5	-	-	TGCAGCGTCGCAGGCGCGACCCGGCAGCCCCAGCATTTT	CSVAGATRQPQHF
16	TRBV5-6	TRBJ2-7	TRBD2	-	TGTGCCAGCAGCTTGGCGGGGGGGAGTTATTCCTACGAGCAGTACTTC	CASSLAGGSYSYEQYF
14	TRBV6-1	TRBJ2-1	-	-	TGTGCCAGCAGTGATTTAGGAGGTAAAGGTGAGCAGTTCTTC	CASSDLGGKGEQFF
15	TRBV28	TRBJ2-7	TRBD2	-	TGTGCCAGCCCCCCCAGCGGGAGGAGCTCCTACGAGCAGTACTTC	CASPPSGRSSYEQYF
14	TRBV7-9	TRBJ1-5	TRBD1	-	TGTGCCAGCAGCTTGACAGGGGACAATCAGCCCCAGCATTTT	CASSLTGDNQPQHF
13	TRBV6-1	TRBJ2-1	-	-	TGTGCCAGCAGTGGGCGGGGTTACAATGAGCAGTTCTTC	CASSGRGYNEQFF
14	TRBV27	TRBJ1-6	TRBD1	-	TGTGCCAGCAGCCCTGGGACAGCCAATTCACCCCTCCACTTT	CASSPGTANSPLHF
14	TRBV7-3	TRBJ1-1	-	-	TGTGCCAGCAGCTTAACGAGTAAGAACACTGAAGCTTTCTTT	CASSLTSKNTEAFF
14	TRBV5-8	TRBJ1-1	-	once	TGTGCCAGCAGCTTGGGGTACATTAACACTGAAGCTTTCTTT	CASSLGYINTEAFF
16	TRBV4-1	TRBJ2-1	TRBD2	-	TGCGCCAGCAGCCAGGAACTAGCGGGGGGCTACAATGAGCAGTTCTTC	CASSQELAGGYNEQFF
14	TRBV6-6	TRBJ2-1	TRBD2	-	TGTGCCAGCAGTCTAGCGGGCCCCTACAATGAGCAGTTCTTC	CASSLAGPYNEQFF